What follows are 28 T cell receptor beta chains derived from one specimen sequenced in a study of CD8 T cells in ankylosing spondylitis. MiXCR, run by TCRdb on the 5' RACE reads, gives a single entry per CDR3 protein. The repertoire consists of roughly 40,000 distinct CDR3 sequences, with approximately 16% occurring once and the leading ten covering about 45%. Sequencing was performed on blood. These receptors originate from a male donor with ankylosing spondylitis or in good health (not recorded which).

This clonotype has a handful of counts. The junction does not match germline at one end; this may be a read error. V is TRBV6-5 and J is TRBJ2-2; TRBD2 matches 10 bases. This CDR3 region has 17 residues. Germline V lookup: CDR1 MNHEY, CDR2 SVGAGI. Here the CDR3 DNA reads TGTGCCAGCAGTTCCGTGGGGAGCGGGAGGGGTACCGGGGAGCTTTTTTTT. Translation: CASSSVGSGRGTGELFF.

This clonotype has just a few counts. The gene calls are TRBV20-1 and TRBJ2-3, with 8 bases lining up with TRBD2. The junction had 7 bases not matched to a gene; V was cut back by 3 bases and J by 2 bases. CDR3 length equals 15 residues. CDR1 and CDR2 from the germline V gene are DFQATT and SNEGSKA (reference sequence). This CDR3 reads CSARGWREVTDTQYF. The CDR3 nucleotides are TGCAGTGCTAGGGGGTGGCGGGAGGTCACAGATACGCAGTATTTT.

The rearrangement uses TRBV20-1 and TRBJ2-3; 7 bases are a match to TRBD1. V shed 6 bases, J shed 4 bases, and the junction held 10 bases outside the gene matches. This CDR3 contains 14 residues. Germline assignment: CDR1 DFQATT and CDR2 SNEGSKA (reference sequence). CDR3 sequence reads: CSAKKQGRADTQYF. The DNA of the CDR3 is TGCAGTGCAAAAAAACAGGGGCGGGCAGATACGCAGTATTTT.

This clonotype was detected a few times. The CDR3 region is CSVEEGPVTGELFF. CDR3 in DNA: TGCAGCGTTGAAGAAGGTCCGGTCACCGGGGAGCTGTTTTTT. This chain connects TRBV29-1 to TRBJ2-2; no reliable D call. The germline CDR1 and CDR2 sequences are SQVTM and ANQGSEA. The V end lost 0 bases, the J end lost 4 bases, and 9 bases lay between the germline ends. The length of the CDR3 is 14 residues.

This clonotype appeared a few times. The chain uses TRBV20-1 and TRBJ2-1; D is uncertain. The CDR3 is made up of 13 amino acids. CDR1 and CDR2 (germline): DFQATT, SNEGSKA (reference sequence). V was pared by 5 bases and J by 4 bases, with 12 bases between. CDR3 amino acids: CSAPPSEYNEQFF. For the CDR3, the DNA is TGCAGTGCTCCCCCCAGCGAGTACAATGAGCAGTTCTTC.

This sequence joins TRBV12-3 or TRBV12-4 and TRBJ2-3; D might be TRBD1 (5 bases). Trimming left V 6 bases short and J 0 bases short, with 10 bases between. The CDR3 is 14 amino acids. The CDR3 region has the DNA TGTGCCAGCAGGGGGCGGATCAGCACAGATACGCAGTATTTT. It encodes CASRGRISTDTQYF.

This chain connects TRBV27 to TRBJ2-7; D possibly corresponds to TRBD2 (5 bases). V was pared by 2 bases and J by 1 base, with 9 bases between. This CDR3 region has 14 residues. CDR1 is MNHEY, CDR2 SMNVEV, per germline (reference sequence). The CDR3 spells CASSLSGISYEQYF. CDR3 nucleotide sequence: TGTGCCAGCAGTTTAAGCGGAATATCCTACGAGCAGTACTTC.

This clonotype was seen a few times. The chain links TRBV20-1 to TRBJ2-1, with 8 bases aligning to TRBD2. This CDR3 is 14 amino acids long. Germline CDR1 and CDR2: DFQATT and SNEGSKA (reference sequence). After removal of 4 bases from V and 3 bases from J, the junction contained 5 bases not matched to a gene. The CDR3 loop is CSATTGLDYNEQFF. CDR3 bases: TGCAGTGCTACCACGGGACTAGACTACAATGAGCAGTTCTTC.

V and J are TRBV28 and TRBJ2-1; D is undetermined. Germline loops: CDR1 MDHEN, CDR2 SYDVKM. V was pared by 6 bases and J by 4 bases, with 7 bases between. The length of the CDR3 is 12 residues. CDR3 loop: CASRAQYNEQFF. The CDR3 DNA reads TGTGCCAGCAGGGCCCAGTACAATGAGCAGTTCTTC. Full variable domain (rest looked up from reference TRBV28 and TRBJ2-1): DVKVTQSSRYLVKRTGEKVFLECVQDMDHENMFWYRQDPGLGLRLIYFSYDVKMKEKGDIPEGYSVSREKKERFSLILESASTNQTSMYLCASRAQYNEQFFGPGTRLTVL.

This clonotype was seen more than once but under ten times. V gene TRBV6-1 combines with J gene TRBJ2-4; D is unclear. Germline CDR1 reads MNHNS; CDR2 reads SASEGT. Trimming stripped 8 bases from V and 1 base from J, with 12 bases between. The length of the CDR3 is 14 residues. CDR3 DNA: TGTGCCAGCGAACCTGTAAGGGCCAAAAACATTCAGTACTTC. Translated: CASEPVRAKNIQYF.

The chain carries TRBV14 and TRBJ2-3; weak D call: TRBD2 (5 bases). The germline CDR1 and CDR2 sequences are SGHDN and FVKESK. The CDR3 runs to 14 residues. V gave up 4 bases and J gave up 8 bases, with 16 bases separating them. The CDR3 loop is CASSLSRTGGTQYF. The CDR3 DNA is TGTGCCAGCAGCCTTAGCAGGACTGGCGGTACGCAGTATTTT. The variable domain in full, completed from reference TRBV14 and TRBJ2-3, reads EAGVTQFPSHSVIEKGQTVTLRCDPISGHDNLYWYRRVMGKEIKFLLHFVKESKQDESGMPNNRFLAERTGGTYSTLKVQPAELEDSGVYFCASSLSRTGGTQYFGPGTRLTVL.

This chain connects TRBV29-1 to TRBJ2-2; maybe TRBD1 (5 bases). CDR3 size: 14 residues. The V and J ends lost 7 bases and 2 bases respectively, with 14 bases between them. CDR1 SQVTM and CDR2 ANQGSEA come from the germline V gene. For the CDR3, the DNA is TGCAGCGCCGCTACCGGACATAACACCGGGGAGCTGTTTTTT. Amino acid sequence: CSAATGHNTGELFF.

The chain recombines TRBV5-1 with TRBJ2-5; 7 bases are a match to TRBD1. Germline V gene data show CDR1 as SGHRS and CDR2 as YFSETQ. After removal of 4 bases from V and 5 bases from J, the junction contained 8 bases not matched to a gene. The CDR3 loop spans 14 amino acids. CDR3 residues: CASSIPGQRETQYF. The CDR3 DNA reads TGCGCCAGCAGCATTCCGGGACAGAGGGAGACCCAGTACTTC.

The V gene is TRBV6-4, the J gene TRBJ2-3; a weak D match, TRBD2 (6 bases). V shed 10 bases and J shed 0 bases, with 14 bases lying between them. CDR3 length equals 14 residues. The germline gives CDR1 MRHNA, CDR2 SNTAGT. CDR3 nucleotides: TGTGCCACCAAAGCGGGTACTAGCACAGATACGCAGTATTTT. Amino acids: CATKAGTSTDTQYF.

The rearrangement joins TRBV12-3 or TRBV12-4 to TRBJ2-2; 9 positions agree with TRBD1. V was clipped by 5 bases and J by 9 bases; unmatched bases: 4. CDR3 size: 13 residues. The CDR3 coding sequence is TGTGCCAGCAGTCTACAGGGGGCAAGGGAGCTGTTTTTT. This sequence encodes CASSLQGARELFF.

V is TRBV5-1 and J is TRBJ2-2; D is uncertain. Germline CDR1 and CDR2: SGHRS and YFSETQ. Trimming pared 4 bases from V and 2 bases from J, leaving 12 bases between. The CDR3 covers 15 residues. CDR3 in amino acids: CASSVRSRNTGELFF. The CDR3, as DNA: TGCGCCAGCAGCGTGCGATCGCGAAACACCGGGGAGCTGTTTTTT.

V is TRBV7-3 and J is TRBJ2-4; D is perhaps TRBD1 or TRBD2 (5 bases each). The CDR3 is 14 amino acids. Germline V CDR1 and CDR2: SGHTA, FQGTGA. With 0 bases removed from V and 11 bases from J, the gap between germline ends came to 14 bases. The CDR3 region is CASSLTGASPLQYF. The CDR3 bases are TGTGCCAGCAGCTTAACTGGGGCTAGCCCACTTCAGTACTTC.

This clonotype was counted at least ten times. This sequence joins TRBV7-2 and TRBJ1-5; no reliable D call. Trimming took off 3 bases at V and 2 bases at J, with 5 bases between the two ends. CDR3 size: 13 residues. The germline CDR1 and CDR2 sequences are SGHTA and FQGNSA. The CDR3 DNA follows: TGTGCCAGCAGCTTGGACGGCAATCAGCCCCAGCATTTT. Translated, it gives CASSLDGNQPQHF.

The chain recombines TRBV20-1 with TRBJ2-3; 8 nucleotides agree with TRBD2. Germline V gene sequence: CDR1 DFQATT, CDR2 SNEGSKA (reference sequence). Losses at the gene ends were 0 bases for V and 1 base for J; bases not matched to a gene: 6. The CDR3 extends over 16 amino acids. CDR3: CSARDRVSGGTDTQYF. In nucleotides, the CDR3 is TGCAGTGCTAGAGATCGAGTTAGCGGGGGCACAGATACGCAGTATTTT.

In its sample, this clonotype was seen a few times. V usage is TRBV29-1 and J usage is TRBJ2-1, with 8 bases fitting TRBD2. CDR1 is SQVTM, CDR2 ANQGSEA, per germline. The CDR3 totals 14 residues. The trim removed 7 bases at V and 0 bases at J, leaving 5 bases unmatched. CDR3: CSASTSGSYNEQFF. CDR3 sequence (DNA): TGCAGCGCCTCAACTAGCGGCTCCTACAATGAGCAGTTCTTC.

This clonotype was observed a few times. CDR3 in DNA: TGTGCCAGCAGTGAAGGGCACCATACAATGAAGCAGTTCTTC. As protein: CASSEGHHTMKQFF. The chain combines TRBV6-1 with TRBJ2-1; no reliable D call. This CDR3 is 14 amino acids long. V dropped 1 base and J dropped 11 bases, with 15 bases sitting between them. CDR1 and CDR2 (germline): MNHNS, SASEGT.

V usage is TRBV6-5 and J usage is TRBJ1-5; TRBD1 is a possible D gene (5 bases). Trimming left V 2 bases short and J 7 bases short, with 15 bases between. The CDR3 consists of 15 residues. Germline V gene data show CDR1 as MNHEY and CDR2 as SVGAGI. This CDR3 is CASSYAGGEGQPQHF. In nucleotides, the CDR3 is TGTGCCAGCAGTTACGCGGGGGGAGAGGGGCAGCCCCAGCATTTT.

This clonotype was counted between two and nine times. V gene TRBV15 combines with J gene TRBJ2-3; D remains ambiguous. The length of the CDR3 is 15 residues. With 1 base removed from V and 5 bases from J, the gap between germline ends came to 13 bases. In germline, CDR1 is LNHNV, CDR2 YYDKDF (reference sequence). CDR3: CATSRGGGILDTQYF. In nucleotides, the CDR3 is TGTGCCACCAGCAGAGGTGGTGGGATTCTAGATACGCAGTATTTT. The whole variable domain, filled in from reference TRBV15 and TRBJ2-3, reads DAMVIQNPRYQVTQFGKPVTLSCSQTLNHNVMYWYQQKSSQAPKLLFHYYDKDFNNEADTPDNFQSRRPNTSFCFLDIRSPGLGDTAMYLCATSRGGGILDTQYFGPGTRLTVL.

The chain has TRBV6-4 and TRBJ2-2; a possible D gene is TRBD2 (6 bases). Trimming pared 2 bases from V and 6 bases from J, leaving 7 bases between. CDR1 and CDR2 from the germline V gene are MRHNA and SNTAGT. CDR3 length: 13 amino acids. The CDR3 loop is CASSDREAGELFF. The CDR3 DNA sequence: TGTGCCAGCAGTGACAGGGAGGCCGGGGAGCTGTTTTTT.

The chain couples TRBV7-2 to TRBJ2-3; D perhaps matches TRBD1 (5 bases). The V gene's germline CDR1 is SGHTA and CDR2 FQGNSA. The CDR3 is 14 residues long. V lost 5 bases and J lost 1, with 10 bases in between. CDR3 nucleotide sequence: TGTGCCAGCAGCACCCGGACACGCACAGATACGCAGTATTTT. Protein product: CASSTRTRTDTQYF.

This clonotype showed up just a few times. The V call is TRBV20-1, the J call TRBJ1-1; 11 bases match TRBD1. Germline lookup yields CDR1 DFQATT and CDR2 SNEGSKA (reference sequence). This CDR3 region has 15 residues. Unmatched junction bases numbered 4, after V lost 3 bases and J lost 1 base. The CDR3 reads CSARDRGRGNTEAFF. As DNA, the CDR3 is TGCAGTGCTAGGGACAGGGGGCGAGGGAACACTGAAGCTTTCTTT.

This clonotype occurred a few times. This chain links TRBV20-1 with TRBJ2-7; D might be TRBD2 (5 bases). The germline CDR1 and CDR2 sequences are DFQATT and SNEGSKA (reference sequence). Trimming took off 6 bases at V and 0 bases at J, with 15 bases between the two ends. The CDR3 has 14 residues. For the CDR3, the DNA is TGCAGTGCCGGAGGATATCTTCCCTCCTACGAGCAGTACTTC. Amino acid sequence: CSAGGYLPSYEQYF.

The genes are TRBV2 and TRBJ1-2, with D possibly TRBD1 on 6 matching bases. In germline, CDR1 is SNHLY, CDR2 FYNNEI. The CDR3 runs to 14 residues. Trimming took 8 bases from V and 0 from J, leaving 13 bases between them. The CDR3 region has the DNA TGTGCCAGCTATCGAGACAGGACTAACTATGGCTACACCTTC. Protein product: CASYRDRTNYGYTF.